This TCR beta chain is drawn from a study of cytomegalovirus exposure and HLA in healthy donors. Study results and limitations: A subsequent analysis found that TCR clusters from the first cohort also tended to co-occur in the approximately 130 validation repertoires, with about 94% of cluster scores above 0. Cytomegalovirus association was listed for 150 or so TCR beta chains. Through in vitro validation, a few CMV-associated chains were shown to be specific for CMV antigens.

With respect to this clone: The antigen remains unidentified.

V was trimmed by 3 bases and J by 8 bases, leaving 20 bases between them. The CDR3 loop spans 16 amino acids. Germline V gives CDR1 SGHNT, CDR2 YENEEA. Some clones are missing from TCRdb's copy, which holds only in-frame ones; the method was immunoSEQ multiplex PCR. The repertoire has around 230,000 clones, approximately 83% of them found once; the top ten carry roughly 1.2%. The chain carries TRBV11-3 and TRBJ2-1; D call uncertain. This sequence was found in a woman in her 30s in good health and CMV-seropositive. The specimen was PBMCs. This CDR3 is CASSFEATWNADEQFF. The CDR3 bases are TGTGCCAGCAGCTTTGAAGCGACCTGGAACGCAGATGAGCAGTTCTTC. Complete variable domain (other parts from reference TRBV11-3 and TRBJ2-1): EAGVVQSPRYKIIEKKQPVAFWCNPISGHNTLYWYLQNLGQGPELLIRYENEEAVDDSQLPKDRFSAERLKGVDSTLKIQPAELGDSAVYLCASSFEATWNADEQFFGPGTRLTVL.